The rows below give T cell receptor beta chains drawn from one sample of a study of T cells expressing NK-cell markers. One entry per CDR3 protein, without DNA, is what TCRdb gives after re-calling the 5' RACE reads. This table holds more than 400,000 distinct CDR3 sequences. The specimen was blood T cells: a sorted CD56 or NKG2C T cell subset, CD4+ or CD8+ T cells, or bulk PBMC T cells (not recorded which). Receptor source: a woman between 18 and 70 years old in good health. CDR3s include the opening cysteine and the closing phenylalanine or tryptophan.

v_call	cdr3_length	j_call	cdr3_aa
TRBV12-3/TRBV12-4	14	TRBJ1-1	CASRRTGGETEAFF
TRBV6-1	19	TRBJ1-6	CASSEALKSGWGFNSPLHF
TRBV18	12	TRBJ2-1	CASSPPGSEQFF
TRBV6-1	13	TRBJ1-2	CASSVSRVAGYTF
TRBV27	14	TRBJ2-2	CASRPTGAPGELFF
TRBV18	17	TRBJ1-3	CASSPPGRGGSGNTIYF
TRBV10-2	15	TRBJ2-3	CASLDWNTSTDTQYF
TRBV20-1	14	TRBJ2-2	CSASRSSLTGELFF
TRBV7-2	14	TRBJ2-1	CASSLEAEYNEQFF
TRBV12-3/TRBV12-4	12	TRBJ1-1	CAIKLQGTEAFF
TRBV7-2	15	TRBJ2-7	CASSLGGPGAYEQYF
TRBV9	15	TRBJ2-3	CASSGARGTEDTQYF
TRBV5-8	12	TRBJ1-1	CASSLGDPEAFF
TRBV6-5	12	TRBJ1-4	CASKGINEKLFF
TRBV9	13	TRBJ2-7	CASSEEDFYEQYF
TRBV12-3/TRBV12-4	16	TRBJ2-3	CASTPTRAFGTDTQYF
TRBV6-1	13	TRBJ1-5	CASSSDYNQPQHF
TRBV7-9	13	TRBJ1-2	CASSLLEDYGYTF
TRBV5-4	15	TRBJ2-1	CASTPAGGLNNEQFF
TRBV4-2	13	TRBJ1-2	CASSQDLGGGYTF
TRBV4-3	14	TRBJ2-7	CASSRAGPGYEQYF
TRBV20-1	14	TRBJ1-6	CSARVFRDDSPLHF
TRBV2	14	TRBJ2-3	CASSDPTSTDTQYF
TRBV20-1	15	TRBJ2-4	CSASSGSLAKNIQYF
TRBV12-3/TRBV12-4	15	TRBJ2-5	CASSPTRTGEETQYF
TRBV14	16	TRBJ2-7	CASSPSGTGARGEQYF
TRBV2	15	TRBJ2-1	CASSDWDRGSNEQFF
TRBV3-1	14	TRBJ2-7	CASRRQGQRNEQYF
TRBV28	16	TRBJ2-7	CASSLSFQKTSYEQYF
TRBV3-1	13	TRBJ1-1	CASSPTGGQGAFF
TRBV20-1	15	TRBJ1-5	CSASGGSRGNQPQHF
TRBV30	15	TRBJ2-1	CAWSVSVISYNEQFF
TRBV18	15	TRBJ2-5	CASSPQQGPQETQYF
TRBV19	16	TRBJ2-5	CASSIRDRGRAETQYF
TRBV4-3	15	TRBJ2-3	CASSQDPVSRTAQYF
TRBV7-2	16	TRBJ2-2	CASSLEISGKTGELFF
TRBV3-1	12	TRBJ2-7	CASSQDVHEQYF
TRBV7-6	16	TRBJ2-1	CASSSGLAGGGNEQFF
TRBV20-1	13	TRBJ2-3	CSAREVAGDTQYF
TRBV11-3	15	TRBJ2-1	CASSSYRGDYNEQFF
TRBV5-1	16	TRBJ1-2	CASSSLGPGTNYGYTF
TRBV4-3	16	TRBJ2-2	CASSSGTTANTGELFF
TRBV6-4	14	TRBJ2-1	CASPRGPSYNEQFF
TRBV21-1	14	TRBJ2-2	CASSKWWDTGELFF
TRBV12-3/TRBV12-4	14	TRBJ1-4	CASSLGTGDEKLFF
TRBV6-5	14	TRBJ2-1	CASISPWGANEQFF
TRBV20-1	14	TRBJ2-3	CSARLPGRTDTQYF
TRBV20-1	13	TRBJ1-1	CSAINSPDTEAFF
TRBV20-1	15	TRBJ1-2	CSARDFMGKDYGYTF
TRBV4-2	16	TRBJ2-3	CASRLTDRVTVDTQYF
TRBV11-1	14	TRBJ2-5	CASSVSQPQETQYF
TRBV30	14	TRBJ2-3	CAWKRGSSTDTQYF
TRBV4-2	12	TRBJ2-1	CASTGGTNEQFF
TRBV10-2	13	TRBJ2-1	CASRGRTSGGKFF
TRBV7-2	11	TRBJ2-1	CASRQGGEQFF
TRBV5-5	16	TRBJ1-1	CASSSGAGAINTEAFF
TRBV29-1	13	TRBJ2-7	CSVGTGDPYEQYF
TRBV6-2/TRBV6-3	15	TRBJ2-2	CASSFRDRGTGELFF
TRBV12-3/TRBV12-4	18	TRBJ2-2	CASRSGTGLSPHTGELFF